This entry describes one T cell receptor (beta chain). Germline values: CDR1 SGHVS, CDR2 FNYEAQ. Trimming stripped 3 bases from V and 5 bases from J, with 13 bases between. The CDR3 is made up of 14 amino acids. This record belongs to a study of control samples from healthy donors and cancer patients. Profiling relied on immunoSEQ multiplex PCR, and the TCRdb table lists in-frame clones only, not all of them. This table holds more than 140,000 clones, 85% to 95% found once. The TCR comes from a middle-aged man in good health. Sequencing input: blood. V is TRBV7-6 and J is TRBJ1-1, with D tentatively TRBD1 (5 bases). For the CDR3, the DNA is TGTGCCAGCAGCTTTGGGGGGTTCGAGACTGAAGCTTTCTTT. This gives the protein CASSFGGFETEAFF.